This T cell receptor (beta chain) stems from a study of blood T cell repertoires in COVID-19. The wider study: Acute and convalescent COVID-19 samples came from the United States, Italy and Spain. In each case, the material was cDNA or gDNA derived from T cells, B-cell-depleted T cells, or PBMCs.

The CDR3 has 13 residues. CDR1 SGHTA and CDR2 FQGNSA come from the germline V gene. Comment on this clone: The germline gene is not matched at one end of the junction; a read error may be the cause.

Authors' methods: Estimation of nucleated cell counts was performed using reference gene primer amplification. Here immunoSEQ multiplex PCR was the method, and the copy in TCRdb shows in-frame clones only, minus some. D and trimming come from the DNA, and the V and J calls and clone size come from that table. The repertoire includes 130,000 or so clones, 80% to 90% of them detected once, and 12% sits in the top ten. This TCR came from a human donor in a cohort sampled during active COVID-19. The material sequenced was peripheral blood. J is TRBJ2-2 and V is TRBV7-2, with a tentative D call TRBD2 (6 bases). The CDR3 sequence is CASSLVVTGGLFF. CDR3 sequence (DNA): TGTGCCAGCAGCTTAGTTGTCACCGGGGGGCTGTTTTTT. The full variable domain, rest sourced from reference TRBV7-2 and TRBJ2-2, is GAGVSQSPSNKVTEKGKDVELRCDPISGHTALYWYRQSLGQGLEFLIYFQGNSAPDKSGLPSDRFSAERTGGSVSTLTIQRTQQEDSAVYLCASSLVVTGGLFFGEGSRLTVL.